This T cell receptor (beta chain) was identified during a study of blood T cells in healthy people across ages. This CDR3 is built from 16 residues. Trimming took off 1 base at V and 5 bases at J, with 16 bases between the two ends. The germline CDR1 and CDR2 sequences are SGHTA and FQGNSA. It was with a sample-barcoded 5' primer and a J-beta primer mix that a second PCR of roughly 7 to 12 cycles was run. MiXCR was run by TCRdb on the 5' RACE reads, yielding one entry per CDR3 protein. The sample records over 600,000 distinct CDR3 sequences, more than 55% being singletons. The study, taken as a whole, reports: Underestimates were what the diversity estimates from one million T cells were considered to be. Naive T cell percentage showed a strong correlation with TCR beta diversity. Older age went with lower TCR beta diversity per million T cells, in a roughly linear way.

Details on this clonotype: Its target is not known.

The sample taken for sequencing was blood. This chain joins TRBV7-2 and TRBJ2-3, with D perhaps being TRBD1 or TRBD2 (5 bases each). The receptor comes from a man aged 40-49 years in good health. CDR3 nucleotide sequence: TGTGCCAGCAGCTTAGTGGGCCTAGGGGCGGGAGATACGCAGTATTTT. This gives the protein CASSLVGLGAGDTQYF.